Listed below are T cell receptor beta chains from one sample, sequenced in a study of regulatory T cells in long-lasting Graves disease. TCRdb fed the multiplex PCR reads into MiXCR, producing one record per CDR3 protein. The data contain 400,000 to 500,000 distinct CDR3 sequences, roughly 21% of them singletons. The specimen comprised peripheral blood mononuclear cells (PBMCs), sampled when the disease was refractory, from a patient treated with antithyroid drugs. These receptors were taken from a female donor with Graves disease. Each CDR3 is given with its conserved first and last residue. A D gene is named only where the DNA matches it firmly. The size entry is marked missing in some rows and otherwise reads once, few, many or a size class.

- | TRBJ2-2 | TRBV11-3 | TRBD2 | CASSPGTGGANTGELFF | TGTGCCAGCAGCCCTGGGACGGGAGGTGCAAACACCGGGGAGCTGTTTTTT
many | TRBJ2-7 | TRBV6-5 | TRBD1 | CASSYSDRNTYEQYF | TGTGCCAGCAGTTACTCGGACAGGAATACCTACGAGCAGTACTTC
many | TRBJ2-7 | TRBV12-3/TRBV12-4 | - | CASSAVIGYEQYF | TGTGCCAGCAGTGCAGTAATCGGCTACGAGCAGTACTTC
few | TRBJ2-7 | TRBV20-1 | - | CSALGGSGSYEQYF | TGCAGTGCTCTTGGGGGCTCGGGGTCCTACGAGCAGTACTTC
few | TRBJ1-6 | TRBV5-1 | - | CASSLVGTGSPLHF | TGTGCCAGCAGCTTGGTGGGTACGGGTTCACCCCTCCACTTT
- | TRBJ2-4 | TRBV4-3 | - | CASSQEKGREDIQYF | TGCGCCAGCAGCCAAGAAAAGGGCAGGGAGGACATTCAGTACTTC
many | TRBJ2-7 | TRBV9 | - | CASTGDYEQYF | TGTGCCAGCACCGGAGACTACGAGCAGTACTTC
many | TRBJ2-1 | TRBV7-2 | TRBD2 | CASSRSGDLEQFF | TGTGCCAGCAGTCGCAGCGGGGACCTTGAGCAGTTCTTC
many | TRBJ1-1 | TRBV11-3 | - | CASSLGPDTEAFF | TGTGCCAGCAGCTTAGGACCGGACACTGAAGCTTTCTTT
many | TRBJ1-4 | TRBV28 | - | CASSHQRDQAEKLFF | TGTGCCAGCAGCCATCAGCGGGACCAGGCTGAAAAACTGTTTTTT
many | TRBJ2-7 | TRBV29-1 | - | CSVEEVVPHEQYF | TGCAGCGTTGAAGAGGTGGTTCCCCACGAGCAGTACTTC
many | TRBJ1-5 | TRBV12-3/TRBV12-4 | - | CASSPDMSNQPQHF | TGTGCCAGCAGTCCTGACATGAGCAATCAGCCCCAGCATTTT
many | TRBJ2-7 | TRBV12-3/TRBV12-4 | - | CASSLSRTYEQYF | TGTGCCAGCAGTTTAAGTCGAACCTACGAGCAGTACTTC
few | TRBJ2-7 | TRBV27 | - | CASSLAPHEQYF | TGTGCCAGCAGTTTAGCTCCCCACGAGCAGTACTTC
many | TRBJ2-5 | TRBV28 | TRBD2 | CASSQSSGSGETQYF | TGTGCCAGCAGCCAATCTAGCGGGAGTGGAGAGACCCAGTACTTC
many | TRBJ2-7 | TRBV6-1 | - | CASSESGSRPSYEQYF | TGTGCCAGCAGTGAATCCGGGTCTCGTCCCTCCTACGAGCAGTACTTC
few | TRBJ1-4 | TRBV30 | - | CAWSFGTHNEKLFF | TGTGCCTGGAGTTTCGGGACACATAATGAAAAACTGTTTTTT
many | TRBJ2-7 | TRBV6-1 | - | CASSPVDYEQYF | TGTGCCAGCAGCCCCGTGGACTACGAGCAGTACTTC
many | TRBJ1-2 | TRBV11-2 | - | CASSFTREKDGYTF | TGTGCCAGCAGCTTTACCAGGGAAAAGGATGGCTACACCTTC
- | TRBJ2-7 | TRBV6-2/TRBV6-3 | - | CASSPPHEQYF | TGTGCCAGCAGTCCCCCTCACGAGCAGTACTTC
- | TRBJ1-1 | TRBV7-9 | - | CASSPAGTFEAFF | TGTGCCAGCAGCCCGGCCGGGACCTTTGAAGCTTTCTTT
many | TRBJ1-1 | TRBV11-2 | - | CASSWGGGNTEAFF | TGTGCCAGCAGCTGGGGTGGAGGGAACACTGAAGCTTTCTTT
many | TRBJ1-5 | TRBV6-1 | TRBD1 | CASSGTGTGVSNQPQHF | TGTGCCAGCAGTGGTACCGGGACAGGGGTCAGCAATCAGCCCCAGCATTTT
many | TRBJ1-1 | TRBV12-3/TRBV12-4 | - | CASSIGDRISMNTEAFF | TGTGCCAGCAGTATCGGCGACAGAATCAGTATGAACACTGAAGCTTTCTTT
- | TRBJ1-4 | TRBV19 | - | CASSISPDDTLLTEKLFF | TGTGCCAGTAGTATATCTCCGGACGACACTTTACTTACTGAAAAACTGTTTTTT
- | TRBJ1-2 | TRBV10-3 | - | CAIRRTLTGSGDYGYTF | TGTGCCATCAGACGAACCCTAACAGGGTCCGGGGACTATGGCTACACCTTC
- | TRBJ2-3 | TRBV12-3/TRBV12-4 | TRBD2 | CASSLSGTRFGDTQYF | TGTGCCAGCAGTTTAAGCGGGACTAGGTTCGGAGATACGCAGTATTTT